This T cell receptor (beta chain) was recovered during a study of blood T cells in healthy people across ages. For the study at large: Researchers report that template switching captured about one barcoded beta molecule per two T cells.

CDR1 is MNHEY and CDR2 is SVGAGI in the germline V gene. The CDR3 consists of 12 residues. V was trimmed by 10 bases and J by 7 bases, leaving 16 bases between them. The people who gave samples were healthy Caucasians from Russia, aged roughly 6 to 90. The second PCR ran roughly 7 to 12 cycles with a sample-barcoded 5' primer and J-beta primers. TCRdb re-analysed the 5' RACE reads in MiXCR, keeping a single row per CDR3 protein. The sample shows around 940,000 distinct CDR3 sequences, just over 50% of them seen only once. Sequencing was performed on blood. The source is a woman aged 55-69 years in good health. This chain joins TRBV6-5 and TRBJ1-1; a possible D gene is TRBD1 (5 bases). CDR3 in DNA: TGTGCCACCGAGACAGTCTGGGGTGAAGCTTTCTTT. Amino acids: CATETVWGEAFF.